This TCR beta chain was observed in a study of blood T cell repertoires in COVID-19 (dated by TCRdb to the early 2020s). Regarding the complete study: Samples from collaborators originated in the United States, Italy and Spain and spanned both the acute and convalescent phases of COVID-19. The material from the prospective study consisted of cDNA or gDNA derived from T cells, B-cell-depleted T cells, or PBMCs. Deeply sampled blood TCRbeta repertoires from subjects exposed to, actively infected with, or recovered from COVID-19 were included in the dataset. A freely available public database, intended as a resource for researchers studying the immune response to SARS-CoV-2, is where the repertoires were released. Samples came from the ongoing ImmuneRACE study (first 160 participants) plus 1,254 subjects from 6 global collaborators. A de-identified subject ID, COVID-19 status, age in years and sex were almost always included in the sample metadata. HLA class I and class II types, where available, came from metadata supplied by the sample provider rather than from assay-based typing.

The sample holds a few counts of this clone. No cognate antigen has been identified for it. Per-base quality was not reported, and no clone a single base away is much larger than it. The immunoSEQ Assay, a bias-controlled multiplex PCR, was used to amplify TCRbeta CDR3 regions from genomic DNA. Per the original workflow: Within the assay, amplification of reference gene primers was used to estimate how many nucleated cells each sample contained. To quantify the absolute abundance of each unique TCRbeta CDR3 rearrangement, sequence reads were collapsed and filtered. For each sample, productive Simpson clonality was calculated as the square root of Simpson's diversity index over productive rearrangements. TCRdb took this table from immuneACCESS and kept in-frame rearrangements with V and J called. Such tables lack part of the clones; where checked against another copy, unresolved V genes explain under half of the gap, and the rest is unexplained. V, J and clone size are taken as reported in that table, and D and trimming were inferred from the DNA itself. Here the sample has about 97,000 clones; more than 75% occur a single time. Around 2.9% of the sample belongs to the ten largest clones.

Whole blood was collected in K2EDTA tubes by collaborating institutions according to the institutions' own protocols. For TCRbeta analysis, collaborator samples were shipped as frozen whole blood, as isolated PBMCs, or as DNA extracted from either sample type. The germline V gene sets CDR1 to SGDLS and CDR2 to YYNGEE. Reading from cysteine to phenylalanine, the CDR3 counts 21 amino acids. Just the 63-base CDR3 DNA is kept, in frame starting at base 1. From V the trimming removes 1 base and from J it removes 0 bases, while the gene matches leave 12 bases of the junction unaccounted for. The paper as a whole reports these results and caveats: How much clinical and demographic metadata was included differed by source and by participant, and the metadata was provided uncurated.

The V and J segments used are TRBV9 and TRBJ2-6; 11 middle bases align to TRBD1. The sequence came from a man in his fifties with active or convalescent COVID-19. The sequenced sample was peripheral blood. The DNA is TGTGCCAGCAGCGTAACGAGTCGGAGTGGGACAGGGGGCTCTGGGGCCAACGTCCTGACTTTC. Translated, it reads CASSVTSRSGTGGSGANVLTF.